This record concerns one TCR beta chain sequence. This specimen comes from a study of sequential checkpoint blockade in melanoma. TCRdb's copy holds only in-frame clones and misses some; the assay was immunoSEQ multiplex PCR. The sample has tens of thousands of clones; roughly 86% are singletons. The treatment is: randomized to nivolumab then ipilimumab (arm A) or the reverse (arm B). DNA-damaging chemotherapy had not been given to any patient beforehand. PBMC sorting kept live CD3+CD8+ cells without CD19 or CD56. Specimen: CD8+ T cells sorted from blood (inferred from file names), collected from a patient given nivolumab and ipilimumab in sequence. The receptor's source is a human donor with melanoma.

The CDR3 spells CAWSARGYEQYF. In DNA, the CDR3 is TGTGCCTGGAGCGCCAGGGGCTACGAGCAGTACTTC. This rearrangement joins TRBV30 to TRBJ2-7; TRBD1 is a possible D gene (6 bases). The germline V gene encodes CDR1 GTSNPN and CDR2 SVGIG (reference sequence). This CDR3 has 12 amino acids. The V end lost 3 bases, the J end lost 3 bases, and 9 bases lay between the germline ends.